This T cell receptor beta chain was identified during a study of blood T cell repertoires in COVID-19. Study as a whole: Whether acute or convalescent, the COVID-19 samples came from the United States, Italy and Spain. Nucleic acid was either cDNA or gDNA, and it came from T cells, B-cell-depleted T cells, or PBMCs.

In the original processing: Scientists estimated how many nucleated cells there were by amplifying reference gene primers. Method: immunoSEQ multiplex PCR; TCRdb's copy keeps in-frame clones and lacks some. The DNA was the basis for D and trimming; V, J and clone size are from that table. The sample includes about 91,000 clones, 70% to 90% of them seen just once. The clonotype originates from a woman older than 75 with active COVID-19. Specimen: peripheral blood.

Here the CDR3 DNA reads TGCGCCAGCAGCTTGTTATCAGGGGCTAGCGGGAGAAACTACGAGCAGTACTTC. This encodes CASSLLSGASGRNYEQYF. The chain employs TRBV5-1 and TRBJ2-7, with 10 bases lining up with TRBD2. The CDR3 runs to 18 residues. V gave up 1 base and J gave up 3 bases; unmatched junction bases: 13. The V gene's germline CDR1 is SGHRS and CDR2 YFSETQ. Full variable domain (remainder filled in from reference TRBV5-1 and TRBJ2-7): KAGVTQTPRYLIKTRGQQVTLSCSPISGHRSVSWYQQTPGQGLQFLFEYFSETQRNKGNFPGRFSGRQFSNSRSEMNVSTLELGDSALYLCASSLLSGASGRNYEQYFGPGTRLTVT.